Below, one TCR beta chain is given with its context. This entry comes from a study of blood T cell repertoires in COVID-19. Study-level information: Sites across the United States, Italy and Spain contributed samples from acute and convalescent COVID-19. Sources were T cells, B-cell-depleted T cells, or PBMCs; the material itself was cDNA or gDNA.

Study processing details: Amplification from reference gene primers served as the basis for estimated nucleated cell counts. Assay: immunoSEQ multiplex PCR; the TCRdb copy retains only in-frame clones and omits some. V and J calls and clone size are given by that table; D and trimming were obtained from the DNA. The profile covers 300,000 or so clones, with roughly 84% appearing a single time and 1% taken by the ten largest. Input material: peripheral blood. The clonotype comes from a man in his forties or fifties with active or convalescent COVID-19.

The DNA of the CDR3 is TGTGCCAGTAGTATAGGCCGGCAGGGTGGGGCTTTCTTT. Protein sequence: CASSIGRQGGAFF. The chain couples TRBV19 to TRBJ1-1, with D possibly being TRBD1 (5 bases). Germline assignment: CDR1 LNHDA and CDR2 SQIVND (reference sequence). There are 13 residues in the CDR3. The ends were cut back, 1 base at V and 11 bases at J, with 14 bases in the middle.